The 25 T cell receptor beta chains below were found in one sample sequenced in a study of blood T cell repertoires in COVID-19. The assay was immunoSEQ multiplex PCR, and TCRdb's table has in-frame clones only and misses some. The table records 200,000 to 250,000 clones, 70% to 90% of them present only once. The sample was peripheral blood. These receptors were obtained from a man in his late teens or twenties with active or convalescent COVID-19.

The table lists this clone with a few counts. The V call is TRBV9, the J call TRBJ1-1; D is unresolved. Deletions cut 0 bases from V and 2 bases from J, with 11 bases between. This CDR3 contains 15 residues. The germline gives CDR1 SGDLS, CDR2 YYNGEE. The CDR3 reads CASSVAGRSNTEAFF. In DNA form, the CDR3 reads TGTGCCAGCAGCGTAGCGGGAAGATCTAACACTGAAGCTTTCTTT. Supplemented by reference TRBV9 and TRBJ1-1, the full variable domain reads DSGVTQTPKHLITATGQRVTLRCSPRSGDLSVYWYQQSLDQGLQFLIQYYNGEERAKGNILERFSAQQFPDLHSELNLSSLELGDSALYFCASSVAGRSNTEAFFGQGTRLTVV.

This clone was detected once. The gene calls are TRBV7-2 and TRBJ2-3; 8 bases line up with TRBD2. This CDR3 contains 15 residues. J gave up 1 base and V 5 bases, and 5 bases lay outside the gene matches. Germline CDR1 reads SGHTA; CDR2 reads FQGNSA. As DNA, the CDR3 is TGTGCCAGCAGCGTCGGACTAGCCGGCACAGATACGCAGTATTTT. Translation gives CASSVGLAGTDTQYF.

The chain uses TRBV5-1 and TRBJ2-7; no definite D call. Trimming shortened V by 0 bases and J by 6 bases, and 13 bases separated the two germline ends. The germline CDR1 and CDR2 sequences are SGHRS and YFSETQ. The length of the CDR3 is 14 residues. DNA of the CDR3: TGCGCCAGCAGCTTGGCGCCTTTCGGCGGCGAGCAGTACTTC. It codes for CASSLAPFGGEQYF.

The V gene is TRBV6-1, the J gene TRBJ2-7; D is unclear. This CDR3 region has 14 residues. Germline CDR1 and CDR2: MNHNS and SASEGT. Trimming pared 2 bases from V and 4 bases from J, leaving 12 bases between. CDR3 nucleotides: TGTGCCAGCAGTGAAATGGCTGTCGCTTACGAGCAGTACTTC. Protein product: CASSEMAVAYEQYF.

This chain links TRBV15 with TRBJ1-5, with D maybe TRBD1 (5 bases). The V end lost 6 bases, the J end lost 5 bases, and 14 bases lay between the germline ends. The CDR3 is 14 residues long. Germline values: CDR1 LNHNV, CDR2 YYDKDF (reference sequence). The CDR3 reads CATSRGPGDQPQHF. The DNA for the CDR3 is TGTGCCACCAGTAGGGGCCCAGGCGATCAGCCCCAGCATTTT.

This clone was seen only once. The V call is TRBV6-6, the J call TRBJ1-5; the D is unclear. V gave up 0 bases and J gave up 6 bases, with 15 bases separating them. CDR1 MNHNY and CDR2 SVGAGI come from the germline V gene (reference sequence). This CDR3 has 16 amino acids. DNA of the CDR3: TGTGCCAGCAGTTACTCGTTAGAGCCTTTGGTTCAGCCCCAGCATTTT. Translating gives CASSYSLEPLVQPQHF.

This clone appeared a single time. The CDR3 spells CASRAEDRNNSPLHF. CDR3 coding DNA: TGTGCCAGCAGAGCCGAAGACAGAAATAATTCACCCCTCCACTTT. The rearrangement uses TRBV6-5 and TRBJ1-6, with D maybe TRBD1 (5 bases). Looked up from germline, CDR1 is MNHEY and CDR2 is SVGAGI. The CDR3 length is 15 residues. V was trimmed by 6 bases and J by 5 bases, leaving 14 bases between them.

The table lists this clone with a count of one. The V gene is TRBV27, the J gene TRBJ2-7, with 9 bases that match TRBD1. The CDR3 loop spans 16 amino acids. V shed 6 bases, J shed 2 bases, and the junction held 11 bases outside the gene matches. Germline CDR1 reads MNHEY; CDR2 reads SMNVEV (reference sequence). The CDR3 DNA follows: TGTGCCAGCAGCCCCCTCGGTGGACAGGGGCCCTACGAGCAGTACTTC. It encodes CASSPLGGQGPYEQYF.

The V call is TRBV11-2, the J call TRBJ2-3, with 10 bases lining up with TRBD2. Trimming took 0 bases from V and 1 from J; bases not matched to a gene: 7. Germline CDR1 and CDR2: SGHAT and FQNNGV. This CDR3 is 18 amino acids long. In DNA, the CDR3 is TGTGCCAGCAGCTTAGATCTTGCTAGCGGGGGACGCACAGATACGCAGTATTTT. Translated: CASSLDLASGGRTDTQYF.

This clone was recorded once. The chain joins TRBV3-1 (or the pseudogene TRBV3-2) to TRBJ2-3; weak D call: TRBD1 (6 bases). Germline values: CDR1 LGHDT, CDR2 YNNKEL (reference sequence). The CDR3 totals 16 residues. V shed 2 bases and J shed 1 base, with 13 bases lying between them. As DNA, the CDR3 is TGTGCCAGCAGCCAACTCAGGGGCCTTTGCACAGATACGCAGTATTTT. It yields the protein CASSQLRGLCTDTQYF.

A single count supports this clone. The chain has TRBV4-1 and TRBJ2-1; 8 bases align to TRBD1. This CDR3 is built from 16 residues. J lost 6 bases, V lost 3 bases, and 10 bases had no gene match. In germline, CDR1 is MGHRA, CDR2 YSYEKL. The CDR3, as DNA: TGCGCCAGCAGCCACCCGACAGGGGTAATGGGCAATGAGCAGTTCTTC. Translation gives CASSHPTGVMGNEQFF.

V usage is TRBV5-5 and J usage is TRBJ1-2; TRBD1 is a possible D gene (6 bases). The V end was cut by 2 bases, the J end by 2 bases, with 7 bases between. Germline V gene lookup returns CDR1 SGHKS and CDR2 YYEKEE (reference sequence). The CDR3 is made up of 13 amino acids. This CDR3 reads CASSLDRNYGYTF. The CDR3 nucleotides read TGTGCCAGCAGCTTAGACAGGAACTATGGCTACACCTTC.

This chain links TRBV27 with TRBJ1-1; possible D gene TRBD1, 6 bases. CDR1 and CDR2 from the germline V gene are MNHEY and SMNVEV (reference sequence). This CDR3 is built from 13 residues. Trimming removed 5 bases at V and 6 bases at J, with 13 bases between. This CDR3 is CASSDHRDSEAFF. Written as DNA, the CDR3 is TGTGCCAGCAGTGACCACAGGGATTCTGAAGCTTTCTTT.

V usage is TRBV27 and J usage is TRBJ2-5; TRBD2 matches at 10 bases. The V segment lost 5 bases and the J segment 4 bases; nucleotides outside the gene matches: 10. CDR3 length: 16 residues. Germline V lookup: CDR1 MNHEY, CDR2 SMNVEV (reference sequence). The CDR3 sequence is CASSSGAGGPVETQYF. The CDR3 DNA reads TGTGCCAGCAGTAGTGGAGCGGGAGGGCCGGTAGAGACCCAGTACTTC.

The rearrangement joins TRBV11-2 to TRBJ2-5; D unclear. This CDR3 is 14 amino acids long. Germline V CDR1 and CDR2: SGHAT, FQNNGV. The V and J ends lost 1 base and 2 bases respectively, with 8 bases between them. The CDR3 is CASSLALVQETQYF. The DNA for the CDR3 is TGTGCCAGCAGCTTAGCCCTAGTACAAGAGACCCAGTACTTC.

This clone was counted between two and nine times. As DNA, the CDR3 is TGTGCCAGCACCCAGGGCCGCGAGCAGTACTTC. It encodes CASTQGREQYF. This chain connects TRBV27 to TRBJ2-7; D is possibly TRBD1 (5 bases). Per the germline V gene, CDR1 is MNHEY and CDR2 is SMNVEV (reference sequence). V was cut by 7 bases and J by 6 bases, with 10 bases left in between. The CDR3 contains 11 residues.

The chain employs TRBV9 and TRBJ2-1; 8 positions agree with TRBD2. The CDR3 has 13 amino acids. The J segment lost 9 bases and the V segment lost 0 bases, leaving 2 bases of the junction unmatched. CDR1 and CDR2 from the germline V gene are SGDLS and YYNGEE. The CDR3 bases are TGTGCCAGCAGCGTAGCCGGGAGGGGTGAGCAGTTCTTC. As protein: CASSVAGRGEQFF.

The rearrangement joins TRBV18 to TRBJ1-2; D gene uncertain. The CDR3 spans 14 residues. The V gene lost 3 bases and the J gene lost 6 bases, with 14 bases spanning the gap. Germline V gene sequence: CDR1 KGHSH, CDR2 LQKENI. CDR3 in DNA: TGTGCCAGCTCACCTACAGCCAGACCGGATGGCTACACCTTC. Protein sequence: CASSPTARPDGYTF.

V is TRBV5-4 and J is TRBJ1-1, with 9 bases identical to TRBD1. This CDR3 spans 15 amino acids. Germline lookup yields CDR1 SGHNT and CDR2 YYREEE (reference sequence). The ends lost 4 bases at V and 1 base at J; junction bases unmatched: 5. The CDR3 DNA sequence: TGTGCCAGCAGCACGGGACAGGGATGGAACACTGAAGCTTTCTTT. Its protein is CASSTGQGWNTEAFF.

The gene calls are TRBV27 and TRBJ2-1, with TRBD2 matching 8 bases. V trimming: 6 bases; J trimming: 5 bases; junction bases outside the gene matches: 6. The CDR3 is made up of 14 amino acids. Germline loops: CDR1 MNHEY, CDR2 SMNVEV (reference sequence). CDR3 sequence reads: CASRVAGNDNEQFF. The CDR3, as DNA: TGTGCCAGCAGGGTAGCGGGAAATGACAATGAGCAGTTCTTC.

The V and J genes are TRBV9 and TRBJ2-1, with TRBD2 matching over 7 bases. The junction had 1 base not matched to a gene; V was cut back by 0 bases and J by 7 bases. Germline CDR1 reads SGDLS; CDR2 reads YYNGEE. This CDR3 spans 13 amino acids. This CDR3 is CASSVGGSNEQFF. The CDR3 nucleotides read TGTGCCAGCAGCGTAGGCGGGAGTAATGAGCAGTTCTTC.

The CDR3: CASSQAAGNYEQYF. CDR3 DNA sequence: TGCGCCAGCAGCCAAGCTGCCGGGAACTACGAGCAGTACTTC. The chain joins TRBV4-3 to TRBJ2-7, with D possibly being TRBD2 (5 bases). V lost 1 base and J 3 bases, leaving 10 bases between the germline ends. Looked up from germline, CDR1 is LGHNA and CDR2 is YSLEER. The CDR3 is 14 residues long.

The V and J genes are TRBV6-2 or TRBV6-3 and TRBJ2-7, with a possible D match to TRBD2 (5 bases). V lost 2 bases to trimming and J lost 4 bases, with 9 bases between them. The germline CDR1 and CDR2 sequences are MNHEY and SVGEGT. The CDR3 is made up of 13 amino acids. DNA of the CDR3: TGTGCCAGCAGTTACGGTGCGGGTTACGAGCAGTACTTC. Translated: CASSYGAGYEQYF.

J is TRBJ2-2 and V is TRBV19, with 8 bases identical to TRBD2. CDR3 length: 16 amino acids. CDR1 is LNHDA, CDR2 SQIVND, per germline (reference sequence). The trim removed 4 bases at V and 1 base at J, leaving 5 bases unmatched. CDR3 nucleotides: TGTGCCAGTAGTACCCCCGGGAGGGTGAACACCGGGGAGCTGTTTTTT. This sequence encodes CASSTPGRVNTGELFF.

V is TRBV5-6 and J is TRBJ1-1, with a tentative D call TRBD1 (6 bases). Trimming pared 5 bases from V and 0 bases from J, leaving 20 bases between. This CDR3 is built from 17 residues. Germline V gene data show CDR1 as SGHDT and CDR2 as YYEEEE. The CDR3 here is CASRYYLDSNMNTEAFF. As DNA, the CDR3 is TGTGCCAGCAGGTATTACCTGGACAGCAATATGAACACTGAAGCTTTCTTT.